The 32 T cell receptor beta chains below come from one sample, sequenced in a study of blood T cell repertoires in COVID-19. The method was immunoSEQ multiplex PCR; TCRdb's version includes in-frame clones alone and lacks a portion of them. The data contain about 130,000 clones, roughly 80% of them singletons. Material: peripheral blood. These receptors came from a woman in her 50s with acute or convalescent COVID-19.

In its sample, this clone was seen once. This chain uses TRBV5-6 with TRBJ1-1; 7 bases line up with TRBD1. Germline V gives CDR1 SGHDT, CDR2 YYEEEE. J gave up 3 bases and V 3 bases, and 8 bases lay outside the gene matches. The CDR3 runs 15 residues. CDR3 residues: CASSSYDREDTEAFF. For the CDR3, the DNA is TGTGCCAGCAGCTCCTATGACAGGGAGGACACTGAAGCTTTCTTT.

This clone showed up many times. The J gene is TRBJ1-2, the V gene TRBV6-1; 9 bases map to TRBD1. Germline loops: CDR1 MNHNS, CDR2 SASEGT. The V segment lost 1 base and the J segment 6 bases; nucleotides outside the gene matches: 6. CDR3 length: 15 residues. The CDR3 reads CASSEETGGFDGYTF. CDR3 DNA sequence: TGTGCCAGCAGTGAAGAGACAGGGGGATTCGATGGCTACACCTTC.

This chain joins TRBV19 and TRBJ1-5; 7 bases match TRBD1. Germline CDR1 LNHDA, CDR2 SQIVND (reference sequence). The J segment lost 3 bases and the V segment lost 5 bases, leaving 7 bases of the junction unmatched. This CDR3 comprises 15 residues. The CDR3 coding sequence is TGTGCCAGTAGTCCAACGGGACAGAACAATCAGCCCCAGCATTTT. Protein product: CASSPTGQNNQPQHF.

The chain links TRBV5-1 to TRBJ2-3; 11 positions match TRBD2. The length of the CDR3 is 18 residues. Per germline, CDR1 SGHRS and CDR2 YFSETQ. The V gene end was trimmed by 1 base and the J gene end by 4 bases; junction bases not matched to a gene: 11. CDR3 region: CASSLITSGGVLADTQYF. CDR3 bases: TGCGCCAGCAGCTTGATAACTAGCGGGGGAGTTTTGGCAGATACGCAGTATTTT.

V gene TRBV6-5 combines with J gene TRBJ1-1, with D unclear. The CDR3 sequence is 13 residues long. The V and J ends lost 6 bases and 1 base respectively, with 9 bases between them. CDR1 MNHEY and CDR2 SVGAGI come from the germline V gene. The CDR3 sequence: CASRLDWNTEAFF. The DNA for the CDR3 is TGTGCCAGCAGGCTCGACTGGAACACTGAAGCTTTCTTT.

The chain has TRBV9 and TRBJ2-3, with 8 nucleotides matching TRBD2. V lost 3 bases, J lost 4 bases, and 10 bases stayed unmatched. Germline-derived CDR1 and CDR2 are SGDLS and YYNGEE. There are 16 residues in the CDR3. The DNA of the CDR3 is TGTGCCAGCAGCGAGTCACCGGGGGGGCCCGCAGATACGCAGTATTTT. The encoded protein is CASSESPGGPADTQYF.

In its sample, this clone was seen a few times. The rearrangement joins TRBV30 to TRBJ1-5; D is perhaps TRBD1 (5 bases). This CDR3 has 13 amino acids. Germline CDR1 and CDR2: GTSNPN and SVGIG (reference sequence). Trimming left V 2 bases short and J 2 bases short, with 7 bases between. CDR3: CAWSSGGNQPQHF. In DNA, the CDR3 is TGTGCCTGGAGTTCGGGGGGCAATCAGCCCCAGCATTTT.

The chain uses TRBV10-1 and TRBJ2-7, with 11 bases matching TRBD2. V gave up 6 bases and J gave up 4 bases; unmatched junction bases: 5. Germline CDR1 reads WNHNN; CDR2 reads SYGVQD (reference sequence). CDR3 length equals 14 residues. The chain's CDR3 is CASSPTSGTYEQYF. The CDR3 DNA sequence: TGCGCCAGCAGCCCGACTAGCGGGACTTACGAGCAGTACTTC.

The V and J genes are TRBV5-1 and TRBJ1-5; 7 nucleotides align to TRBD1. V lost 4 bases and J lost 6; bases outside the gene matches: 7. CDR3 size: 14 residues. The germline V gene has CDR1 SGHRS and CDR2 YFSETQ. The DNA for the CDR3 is TGCGCCAGCAGCAACGGACAGGAGAGTCAGCCCCAGCATTTT. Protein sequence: CASSNGQESQPQHF.

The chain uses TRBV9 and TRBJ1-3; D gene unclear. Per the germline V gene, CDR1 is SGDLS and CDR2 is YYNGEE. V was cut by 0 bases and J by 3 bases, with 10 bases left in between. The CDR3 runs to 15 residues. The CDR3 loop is CASSVDLAGGNTIYF. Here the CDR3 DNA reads TGTGCCAGCAGCGTAGACCTGGCGGGTGGAAACACCATATATTTT.

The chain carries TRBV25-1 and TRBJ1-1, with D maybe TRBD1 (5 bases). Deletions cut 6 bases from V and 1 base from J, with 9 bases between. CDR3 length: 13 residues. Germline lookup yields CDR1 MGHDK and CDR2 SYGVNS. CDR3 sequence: CASRDTPNTEAFF. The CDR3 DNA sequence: TGTGCCAGCAGGGACACCCCGAACACTGAAGCTTTCTTT.

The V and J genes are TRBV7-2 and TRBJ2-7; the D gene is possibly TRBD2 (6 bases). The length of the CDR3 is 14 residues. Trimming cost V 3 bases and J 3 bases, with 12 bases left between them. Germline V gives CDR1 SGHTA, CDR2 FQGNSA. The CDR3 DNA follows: TGTGCCAGCAGCTTTGGGGCGGGGAACTACGAGCAGTACTTC. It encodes CASSFGAGNYEQYF.

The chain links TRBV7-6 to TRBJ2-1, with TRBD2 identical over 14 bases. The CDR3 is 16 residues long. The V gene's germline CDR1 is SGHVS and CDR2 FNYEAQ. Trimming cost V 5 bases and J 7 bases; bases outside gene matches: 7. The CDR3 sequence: CASSKRLAGGLNEQFF. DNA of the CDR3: TGTGCCAGCAGCAAGAGACTAGCGGGGGGGTTAAATGAGCAGTTCTTC.

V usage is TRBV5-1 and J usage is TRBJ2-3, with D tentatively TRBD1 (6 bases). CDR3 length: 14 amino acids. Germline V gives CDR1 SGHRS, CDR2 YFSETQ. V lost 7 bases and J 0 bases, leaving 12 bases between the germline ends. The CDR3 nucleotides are TGCGCCAGCTCAGGGGCCCAGAGCACAGATACGCAGTATTTT. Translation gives CASSGAQSTDTQYF.

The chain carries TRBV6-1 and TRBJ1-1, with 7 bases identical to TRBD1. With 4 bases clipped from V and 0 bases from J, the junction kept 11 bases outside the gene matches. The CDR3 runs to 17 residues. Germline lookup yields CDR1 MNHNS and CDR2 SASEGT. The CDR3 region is CASSGQGANLMNTEAFF. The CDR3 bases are TGTGCCAGCAGTGGACAGGGCGCTAACTTAATGAACACTGAAGCTTTCTTT.

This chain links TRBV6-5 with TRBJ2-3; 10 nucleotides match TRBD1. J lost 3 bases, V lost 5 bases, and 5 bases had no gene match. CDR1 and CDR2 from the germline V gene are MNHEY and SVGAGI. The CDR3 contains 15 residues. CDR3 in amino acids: CASSKRTGGTDTQYF. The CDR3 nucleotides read TGTGCCAGCAGTAAGAGGACAGGGGGGACAGATACGCAGTATTTT.

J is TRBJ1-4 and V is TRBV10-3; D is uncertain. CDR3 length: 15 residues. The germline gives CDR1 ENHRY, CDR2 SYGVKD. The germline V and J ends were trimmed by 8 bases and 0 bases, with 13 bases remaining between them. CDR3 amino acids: CAISGSRATNEKLFF. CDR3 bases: TGTGCCATCTCCGGGAGCCGCGCAACTAATGAAAAACTGTTTTTT.

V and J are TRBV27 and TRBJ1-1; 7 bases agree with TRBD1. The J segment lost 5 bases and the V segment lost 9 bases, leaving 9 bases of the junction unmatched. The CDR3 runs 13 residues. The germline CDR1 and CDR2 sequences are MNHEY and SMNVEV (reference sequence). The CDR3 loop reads CASLTGLGTEAFF. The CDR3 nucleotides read TGTGCCAGTCTGACAGGGCTGGGGACTGAAGCTTTCTTT.

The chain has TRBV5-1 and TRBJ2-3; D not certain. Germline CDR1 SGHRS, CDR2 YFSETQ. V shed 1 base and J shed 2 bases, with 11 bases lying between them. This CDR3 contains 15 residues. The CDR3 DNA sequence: TGCGCCAGCAGCTTGTGGCACCCCCACACAGATACGCAGTATTTT. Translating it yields CASSLWHPHTDTQYF.

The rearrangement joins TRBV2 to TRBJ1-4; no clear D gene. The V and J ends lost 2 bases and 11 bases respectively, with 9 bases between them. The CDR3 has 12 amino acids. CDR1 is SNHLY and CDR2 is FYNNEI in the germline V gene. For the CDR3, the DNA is TGTGCCAGCAGTGAATCTGCGGGGAAACTGTTTTTT. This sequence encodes CASSESAGKLFF. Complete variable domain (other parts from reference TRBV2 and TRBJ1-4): EPEVTQTPSHQVTQMGQEVILRCVPISNHLYFYWYRQILGQKVEFLVSFYNNEISEKSEIFDDQFSVERPDGSNFTLKIRSTKLEDSAMYFCASSESAGKLFFGSGTQLSVL.

CDR3 region: CASSRQGNYGYTF. The CDR3 DNA follows: TGTGCCAGTAGTCGACAGGGGAACTATGGCTACACCTTC. The chain joins TRBV19 to TRBJ1-2, with 8 bases fitting TRBD1. The CDR3 is made up of 13 amino acids. V dropped 5 bases and J dropped 2; count of bases not matched to a gene: 1. Germline CDR1 LNHDA, CDR2 SQIVND (reference sequence).

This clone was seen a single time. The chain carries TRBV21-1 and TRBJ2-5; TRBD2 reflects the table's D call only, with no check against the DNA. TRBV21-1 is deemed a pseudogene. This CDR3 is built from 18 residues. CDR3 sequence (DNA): TGTGCCAGCAGCTCCCACCGTCCTTCCTATCCCCTCCTCGAGACCCAGTACTTC. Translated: CASSSHRPSYPLLETQYF.

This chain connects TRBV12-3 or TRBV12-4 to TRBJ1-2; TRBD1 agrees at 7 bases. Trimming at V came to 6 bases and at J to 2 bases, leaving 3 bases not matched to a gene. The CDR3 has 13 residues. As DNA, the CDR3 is TGTGCCAGCAGCCAGACAGGGAACTATGGCTACACCTTC. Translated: CASSQTGNYGYTF.

The CDR3 coding sequence is TGTGCCAGCAGCTCAGCGAGCAACACTGAAGCTTTCTTT. The encoded protein is CASSSASNTEAFF. The gene calls are TRBV11-2 and TRBJ1-1; D is undetermined. This CDR3 has 13 amino acids. Trimming took 4 bases from V and 2 from J, leaving 8 bases between them. Looked up from germline, CDR1 is SGHAT and CDR2 is FQNNGV. Together with reference TRBV11-2 and TRBJ1-1, the CDR3 gives the full variable domain: EAGVAQSPRYKIIEKRQSVAFWCNPISGHATLYWYQQILGQGPKLLIQFQNNGVVDDSQLPKDRFSAERLKGVDSTLKIQPAKLEDSAVYLCASSSASNTEAFFGQGTRLTVV.

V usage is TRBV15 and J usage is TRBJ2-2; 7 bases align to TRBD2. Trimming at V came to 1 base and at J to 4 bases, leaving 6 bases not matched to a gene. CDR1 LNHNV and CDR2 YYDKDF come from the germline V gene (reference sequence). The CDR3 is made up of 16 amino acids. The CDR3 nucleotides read TGTGCCACCAGCAGAGGCGGAGCGGGGTCCACCGGGGAGCTGTTTTTT. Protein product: CATSRGGAGSTGELFF.

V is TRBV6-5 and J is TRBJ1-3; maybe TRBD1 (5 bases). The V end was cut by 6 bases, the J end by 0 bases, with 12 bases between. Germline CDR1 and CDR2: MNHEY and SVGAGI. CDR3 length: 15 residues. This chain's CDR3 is CASRNTGFSGNTIYF. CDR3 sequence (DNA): TGTGCCAGCAGGAATACAGGATTCTCTGGAAACACCATATATTTT.

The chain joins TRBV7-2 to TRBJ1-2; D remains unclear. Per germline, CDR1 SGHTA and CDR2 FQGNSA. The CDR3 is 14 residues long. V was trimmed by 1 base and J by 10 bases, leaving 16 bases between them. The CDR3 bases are TGTGCCAGCAGCTTAGACGCGGCCTCATTGTTCTACACCTTC. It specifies CASSLDAASLFYTF.

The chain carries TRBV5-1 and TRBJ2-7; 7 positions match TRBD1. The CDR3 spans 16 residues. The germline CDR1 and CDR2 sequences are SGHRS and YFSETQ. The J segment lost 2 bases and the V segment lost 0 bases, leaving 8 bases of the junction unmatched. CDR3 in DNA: TGCGCCAGCAGCTTGGCCGAGGGGACAGCAACCTACGAGCAGTACTTC. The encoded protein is CASSLAEGTATYEQYF.

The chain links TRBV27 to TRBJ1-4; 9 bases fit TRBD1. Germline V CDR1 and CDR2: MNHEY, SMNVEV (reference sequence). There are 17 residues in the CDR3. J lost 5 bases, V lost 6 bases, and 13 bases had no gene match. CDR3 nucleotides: TGTGCCAGCAGCTATACCGGGACAGGGACGCGAAATGAAAAACTGTTTTTT. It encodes CASSYTGTGTRNEKLFF.

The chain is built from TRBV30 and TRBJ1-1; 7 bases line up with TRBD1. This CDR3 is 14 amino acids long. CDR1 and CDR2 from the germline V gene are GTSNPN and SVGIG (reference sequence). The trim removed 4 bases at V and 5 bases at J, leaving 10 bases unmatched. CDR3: CAWTHRTGGTEAFF. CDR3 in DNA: TGTGCCTGGACTCACCGGACAGGTGGGACTGAAGCTTTCTTT.

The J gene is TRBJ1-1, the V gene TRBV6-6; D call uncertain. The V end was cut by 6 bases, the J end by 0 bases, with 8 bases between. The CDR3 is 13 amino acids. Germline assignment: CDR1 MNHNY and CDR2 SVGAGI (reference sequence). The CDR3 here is CASSSQVNTEAFF. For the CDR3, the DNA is TGTGCCAGCAGCAGTCAGGTGAACACTGAAGCTTTCTTT.

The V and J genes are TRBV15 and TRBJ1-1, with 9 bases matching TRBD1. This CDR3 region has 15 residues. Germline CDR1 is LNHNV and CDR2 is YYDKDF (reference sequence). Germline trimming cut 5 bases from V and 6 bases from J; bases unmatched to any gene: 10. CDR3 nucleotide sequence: TGTGCCACCAGCGCTCACAGGGGGCGAGGAGCTGAAGCTTTCTTT. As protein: CATSAHRGRGAEAFF.